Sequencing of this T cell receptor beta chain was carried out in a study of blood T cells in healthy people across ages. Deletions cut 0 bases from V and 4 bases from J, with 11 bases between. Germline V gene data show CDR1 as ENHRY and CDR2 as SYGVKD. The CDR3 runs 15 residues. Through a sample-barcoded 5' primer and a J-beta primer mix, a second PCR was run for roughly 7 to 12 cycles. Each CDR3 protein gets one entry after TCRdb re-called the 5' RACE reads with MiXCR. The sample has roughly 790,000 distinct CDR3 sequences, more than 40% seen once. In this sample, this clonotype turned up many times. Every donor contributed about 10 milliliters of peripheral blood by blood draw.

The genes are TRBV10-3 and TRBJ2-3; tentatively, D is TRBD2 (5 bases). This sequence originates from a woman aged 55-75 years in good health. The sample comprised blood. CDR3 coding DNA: TGTGCCATCAGTGAGTCGTGGGAGTTGTCAGATACGCAGTATTTT. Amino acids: CAISESWELSDTQYF.